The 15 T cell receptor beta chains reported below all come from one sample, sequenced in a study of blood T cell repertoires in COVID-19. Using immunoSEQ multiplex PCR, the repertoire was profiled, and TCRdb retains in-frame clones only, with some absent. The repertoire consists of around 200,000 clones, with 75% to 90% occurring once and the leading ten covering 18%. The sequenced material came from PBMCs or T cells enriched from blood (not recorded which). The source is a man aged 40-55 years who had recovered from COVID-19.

The CDR3 region is CASSSTGLEGKLFF. CDR3 nucleotides: TGTGCCAGCTCATCGACAGGGCTTGAGGGAAAACTGTTTTTT. V usage is TRBV18 and J usage is TRBJ1-4, with 7 bases identical to TRBD1. The CDR3 runs to 14 residues. J was trimmed by 10 bases and V by 5 bases; bases with no gene match: 10. Per the germline V gene, CDR1 is KGHSH and CDR2 is LQKENI.

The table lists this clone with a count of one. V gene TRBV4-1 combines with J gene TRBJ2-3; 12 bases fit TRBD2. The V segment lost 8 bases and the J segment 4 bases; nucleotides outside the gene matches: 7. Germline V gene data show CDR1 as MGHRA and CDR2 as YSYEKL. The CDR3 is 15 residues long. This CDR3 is CASSKTSGSADTQYF. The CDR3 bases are TGCGCCAGCTCGAAGACTAGCGGGAGTGCAGATACGCAGTATTTT.

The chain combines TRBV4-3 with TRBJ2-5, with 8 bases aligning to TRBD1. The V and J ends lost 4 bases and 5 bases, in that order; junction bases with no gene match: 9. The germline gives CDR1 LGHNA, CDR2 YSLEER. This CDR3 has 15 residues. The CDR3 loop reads CASSRVQGGRETQYF. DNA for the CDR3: TGCGCCAGCAGCCGAGTACAGGGGGGAAGGGAGACCCAGTACTTC.

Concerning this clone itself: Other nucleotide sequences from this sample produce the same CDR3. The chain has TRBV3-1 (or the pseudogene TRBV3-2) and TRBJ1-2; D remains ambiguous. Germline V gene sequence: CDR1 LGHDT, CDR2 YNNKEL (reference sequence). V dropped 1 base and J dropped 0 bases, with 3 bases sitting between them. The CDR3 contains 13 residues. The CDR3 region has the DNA TGTGCCAGCAGCCAAGCTTCTAACTATGGCTACACCTTC. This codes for CASSQASNYGYTF.

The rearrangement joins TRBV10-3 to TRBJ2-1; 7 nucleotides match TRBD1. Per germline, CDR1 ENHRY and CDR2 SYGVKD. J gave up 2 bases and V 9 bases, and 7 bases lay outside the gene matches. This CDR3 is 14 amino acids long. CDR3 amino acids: CAMSTGETYNEQFF. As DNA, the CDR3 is TGTGCCATGAGCACAGGGGAAACCTACAATGAGCAGTTCTTC.

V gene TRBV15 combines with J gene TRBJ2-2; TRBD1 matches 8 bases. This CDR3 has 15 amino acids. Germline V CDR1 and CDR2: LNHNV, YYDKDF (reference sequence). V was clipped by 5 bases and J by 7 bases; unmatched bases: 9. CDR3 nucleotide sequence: TGTGCCACCAGCGGTGGTGGACAGGGCGTCGGGGAGCTGTTTTTT. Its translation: CATSGGGQGVGELFF.

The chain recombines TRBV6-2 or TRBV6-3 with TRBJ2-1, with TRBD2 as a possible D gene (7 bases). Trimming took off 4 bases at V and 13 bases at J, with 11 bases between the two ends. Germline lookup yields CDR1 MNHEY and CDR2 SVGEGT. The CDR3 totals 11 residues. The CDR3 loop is CASSSGGGQFF. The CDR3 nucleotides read TGTGCCAGCAGTTCGGGGGGCGGACAGTTCTTC.

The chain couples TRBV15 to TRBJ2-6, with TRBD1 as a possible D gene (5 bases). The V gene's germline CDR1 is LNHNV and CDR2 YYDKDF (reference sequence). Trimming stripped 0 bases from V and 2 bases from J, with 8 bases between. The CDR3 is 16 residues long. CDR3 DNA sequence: TGTGCCACCAGCAGAGATATAGGGGCTGGGGCCAACGTCCTGACTTTC. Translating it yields CATSRDIGAGANVLTF.

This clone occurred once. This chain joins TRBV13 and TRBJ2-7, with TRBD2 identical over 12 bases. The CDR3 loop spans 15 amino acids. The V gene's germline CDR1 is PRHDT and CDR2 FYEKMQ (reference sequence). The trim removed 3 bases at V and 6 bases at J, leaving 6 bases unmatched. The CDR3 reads CASSFGVLAGGEQYF. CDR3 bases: TGTGCCAGCAGCTTCGGGGTACTAGCGGGAGGCGAGCAGTACTTC.

The CDR3 sequence is CASSPPGGSEQFF. In nucleotides, the CDR3 is TGTGCCAGCTCACCACCCGGTGGGAGTGAGCAGTTCTTC. This rearrangement joins TRBV18 to TRBJ2-1, with a weak D call TRBD2 (5 bases). CDR1 and CDR2 (germline): KGHSH, LQKENI. The CDR3 loop spans 13 amino acids. V lost 0 bases and J lost 9, with 9 bases in between.

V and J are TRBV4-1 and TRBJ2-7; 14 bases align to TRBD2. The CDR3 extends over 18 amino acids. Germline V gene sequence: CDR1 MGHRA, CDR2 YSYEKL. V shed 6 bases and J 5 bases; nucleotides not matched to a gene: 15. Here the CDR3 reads CASRNDGTSGSGVHEQYF. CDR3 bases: TGCGCCAGCAGGAACGATGGGACTAGCGGGAGCGGAGTCCACGAGCAGTACTTC.

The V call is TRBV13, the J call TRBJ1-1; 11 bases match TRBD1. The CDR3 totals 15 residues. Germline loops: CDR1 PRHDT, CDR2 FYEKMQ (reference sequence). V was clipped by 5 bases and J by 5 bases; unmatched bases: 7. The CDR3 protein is CASSPWTGGWTEAFF. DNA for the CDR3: TGTGCCAGCAGCCCATGGACAGGGGGCTGGACTGAAGCTTTCTTT. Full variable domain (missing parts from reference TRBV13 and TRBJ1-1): AAGVIQSPRHLIKEKRETATLKCYPIPRHDTVYWYQQGPGQDPQFLISFYEKMQSDKGSIPDRFSAQQFSDYHSELNMSSLELGDSALYFCASSPWTGGWTEAFFGQGTRLTVV.

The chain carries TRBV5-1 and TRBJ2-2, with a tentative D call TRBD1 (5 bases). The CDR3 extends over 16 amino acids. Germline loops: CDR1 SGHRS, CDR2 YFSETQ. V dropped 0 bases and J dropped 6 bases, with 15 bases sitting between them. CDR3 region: CASSLAGQGTAGELFF. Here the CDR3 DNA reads TGCGCCAGCAGCTTGGCCGGGCAGGGAACGGCCGGGGAGCTGTTTTTT.

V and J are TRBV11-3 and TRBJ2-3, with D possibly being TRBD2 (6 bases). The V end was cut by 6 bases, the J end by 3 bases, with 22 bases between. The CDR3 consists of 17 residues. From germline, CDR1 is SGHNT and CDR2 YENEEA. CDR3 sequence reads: CASRGYDSGYLTDTQYF. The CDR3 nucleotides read TGTGCCAGCAGAGGCTATGATAGCGGATATTTAACAGATACGCAGTATTTT.

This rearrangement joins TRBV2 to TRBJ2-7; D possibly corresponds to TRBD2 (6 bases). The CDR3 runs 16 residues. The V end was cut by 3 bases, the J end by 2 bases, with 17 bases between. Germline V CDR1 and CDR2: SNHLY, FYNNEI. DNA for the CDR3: TGTGCCAGCAGTGAGGGCGGCCGAGCGGGCGCCTACGAGCAGTACTTC. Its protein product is CASSEGGRAGAYEQYF.